The rows below give T cell receptor beta chains drawn from one sample of a study of T cell repertoires in aging, cancer and after chemotherapy. TCRdb processed the multiplex PCR reads anew with MiXCR; each CDR3 protein has one entry. Found here are fewer than 6,500 distinct CDR3 sequences, roughly 26% of them singletons; the top ten hold roughly a third. The sample comprised blood. These receptors were obtained from a human donor with a solid tumor. Each CDR3 is given with its conserved first and last residue. Fields, in order: CDR3 protein, CDR3 DNA, V gene, J gene, D gene, clone size. A D gene is named only where the DNA matches it firmly. Clone size is given for some rows only: seen once, a few or many times, or a class if the clone is expanded.

CASSPFLTGRGTDTQYF	TGTGCCAGCTCACCATTCTTAACAGGGAGGGGCACAGATACGCAGTATTTT	TRBV18	TRBJ2-3	.	medium-sized
CASSLGGVEKLFF	TGTGCCAGCAGTTTAGGAGGGGTTGAAAAACTGTTTTTT	TRBV28	TRBJ1-4	.	.
CASSFPTSGNTIYF	TGTGCCAGCAGCTTTCCGACCTCTGGAAACACCATATATTTT	TRBV11-2	TRBJ1-3	.	few
CASRSTDRDTQYF	TGTGCCAGCAGGAGCACCGATCGAGATACGCAGTATTTT	TRBV27	TRBJ2-3	.	medium-sized
CSAPGTSGYSYEQYF	TGCAGTGCACCCGGGACTAGCGGGTACTCCTACGAGCAGTACTTC	TRBV20-1	TRBJ2-7	TRBD2	few
CASSPPLLGFSEGNEQYF	TGTGCCAGCAGCCCCCCCCTTTTGGGGTTCAGTGAGGGGAACGAGCAGTACTTC	TRBV5-6	TRBJ2-7	.	.
CASSPFNQPQHF	TGTGCCAGCTCACCATTCAATCAGCCCCAGCATTTT	TRBV18	TRBJ1-5	.	medium-sized
CASSLMGSRTGELFF	TGTGCCAGCAGTTTGATGGGGTCCCGCACCGGGGAGCTGTTTTTT	TRBV12-3/TRBV12-4	TRBJ2-2	.	few
CASSLRLAAYNEQFF	TGCGCCAGCAGCTTACGGCTAGCGGCCTACAATGAGCAGTTCTTC	TRBV5-1	TRBJ2-1	TRBD2	.
CASRFGTENSPLHF	TGTGCCAGCAGATTCGGGACAGAAAATTCACCCCTCCACTTT	TRBV6-6	TRBJ1-6	TRBD1	medium-sized
CSASTSGAYNEQFF	TGCAGTGCCTCCACTAGCGGGGCTTACAATGAGCAGTTCTTC	TRBV20-1	TRBJ2-1	TRBD2	.
CAIRDPGGQDEQYF	TGCGCCATCCGCGATCCGGGAGGGCAGGACGAGCAGTACTTC	TRBV10-2	TRBJ2-7	TRBD2	medium-sized
CSVDTEAFF	TGCAGCGTTGACACTGAAGCTTTCTTT	TRBV29-1	TRBJ1-1	.	medium-sized
CASSLEDADFGEQYF	TGCGCCAGCAGCTTGGAGGACGCAGACTTTGGGGAGCAGTACTTC	TRBV5-1	TRBJ2-7	.	.
CASRKAGGVPYSPLHF	TGTGCCAGTAGAAAAGCAGGGGGCGTCCCCTATTCACCCCTCCACTTT	TRBV19	TRBJ1-6	TRBD1	medium-sized
CASSPTTGSSYEQYF	TGTGCCAGCAGTCCAACGACAGGGTCCTCCTACGAGCAGTACTTC	TRBV27	TRBJ2-7	TRBD1	.
CAVAPGREQYF	TGTGCAGTAGCTCCAGGTCGCGAGCAGTACTTC	TRBV19	TRBJ2-7	.	.
CASSPAGGGYGYTF	TGCGCCAGCAGCCCCGCGGGCGGAGGGTATGGCTACACCTTC	TRBV5-1	TRBJ1-2	.	few
CARSLEEITGGEQYF	TGTGCCAGAAGCCTCGAAGAGATTACAGGGGGCGAGCAGTACTTC	TRBV12-3/TRBV12-4	TRBJ2-7	TRBD1	.
CSAPMISGANVLTF	TGCAGTGCTCCAATGATCTCTGGGGCCAACGTCCTGACTTTC	TRBV20-1	TRBJ2-6	.	few
CASSYSRTGIGGNTIYF	TGTGCCAGCAGTTACTCCCGGACAGGGATAGGTGGAAACACCATATATTTT	TRBV6-5	TRBJ1-3	TRBD1	medium-sized
CASSIPWLAGGRTGELFF	TGTGCCAGTAGTATACCATGGCTAGCGGGAGGAAGGACCGGGGAGCTGTTTTTT	TRBV19	TRBJ2-2	TRBD2	medium-sized
CASTLRTYDEQYF	TGTGCCAGCACCCTAAGGACGTACGACGAGCAGTACTTC	TRBV28	TRBJ2-7	.	.
CASSFTHRGQTGELFF	TGTGCCAGCAGTTTCACCCACAGGGGGCAAACCGGGGAGCTGTTTTTT	TRBV27	TRBJ2-2	TRBD1	medium-sized
CASSEQGRTEAFF	TGTGCCAGCAGTGAACAGGGGAGGACTGAAGCTTTCTTT	TRBV12-3/TRBV12-4	TRBJ1-1	TRBD1	.
CASSYTPGGTDTQYF	TGTGCCAGCAGTTACACGCCTGGCGGCACAGATACGCAGTATTTT	TRBV6-2/TRBV6-3	TRBJ2-3	.	medium-sized
CASSLALQGNIQYF	TGCGCCAGCAGCTTGGCCCTGCAGGGGAACATTCAGTACTTC	TRBV5-6	TRBJ2-4	.	.
CSARAGGISGELFF	TGCAGTGCTAGAGCGGGCGGGATCAGCGGGGAGCTGTTTTTT	TRBV20-1	TRBJ2-2	.	few
CATSSAAPAYNEQFF	TGTGCCACCAGCTCCGCAGCCCCCGCCTACAATGAGCAGTTCTTC	TRBV15	TRBJ2-1	.	medium-sized
CASSPRHGAGLNTEAFF	TGTGCCAGCAGCCCACGGCATGGGGCAGGACTGAACACTGAAGCTTTCTTT	TRBV11-3	TRBJ1-1	.	.
CASLRSGQGHYGYTF	TGTGCCAGCCTACGTTCGGGACAGGGACACTATGGCTACACCTTC	TRBV2	TRBJ1-2	TRBD1	.
CASSRLGTNNEQFF	TGTGCCAGCAGCCGGTTAGGGACCAATAATGAGCAGTTCTTC	TRBV7-9	TRBJ2-1	.	.
CASNRGGFTGELFF	TGTGCCAGCAATCGCGGTGGGTTCACCGGGGAGCTGTTTTTT	TRBV6-2/TRBV6-3	TRBJ2-2	.	medium-sized
CASSAGGEQYF	TGTGCCAGCAGTGCAGGGGGCGAGCAGTACTTC	TRBV12-3/TRBV12-4	TRBJ2-7	TRBD1	medium-sized
CASSYNRGMTGELFF	TGTGCCAGCAGTTACAACAGGGGGATGACCGGGGAGCTGTTTTTT	TRBV6-5	TRBJ2-2	TRBD1	medium-sized
CATRGSGTDTQYF	TGTGCCACCAGAGGAAGTGGCACAGATACGCAGTATTTT	TRBV24-1	TRBJ2-3	.	.
CASTKGGLSEKLFF	TGTGCCAGCACCAAGGGGGGGTTGAGTGAAAAACTGTTTTTT	TRBV6-6	TRBJ1-4	.	medium-sized
CASSQLLERDSFEHRGAVF	TGTGCCAGCAGCCAACTTCTGGAGCGTGACTCTTTCGAACACCGGGGAGCTGTTTTT	TRBV6-4	TRBJ2-2	.	.
CSVGTGVNTGELFF	TGCAGCGTTGGTACAGGGGTAAACACCGGGGAGCTGTTTTTT	TRBV29-1	TRBJ2-2	TRBD1	medium-sized